A selection of T cell receptor beta chains follows, all from one sample in a study of beta chain features in type 1 diabetes. This table comes from immunoSEQ multiplex PCR, and its TCRdb copy is limited to in-frame clones, with some not included. Of fewer than 200,000 clones listed, about a tenth are singletons. Specimen: central memory CD4+ T cells from blood. These receptor sequences come from a man aged 25 to 45 with type 1 diabetes. Both conserved end residues are part of each CDR3. D genes are given only for firm matches. Clone size, where shown, is once, few, many, or a class for clones that have expanded.

clone_size	v_call	j_call	d_call	cdr3_nt	cdr3_aa
NA	TRBV11-2	TRBJ2-1	TRBD2	TGTGCCAGCAGCCCGGGCGGGAGAAATGAGCAGTTCTTC	CASSPGGRNEQFF
few	TRBV30	TRBJ1-1	NA	TGTGCGATCCGCCTACTGAATCCTTACGGGAACACTGAAGCTTTCTTT	CAIRLLNPYGNTEAFF
NA	TRBV9	TRBJ2-3	TRBD1	TGTGCCAGCAGCTCCCGGACAGGGGGCACAGATACGCAGTATTTT	CASSSRTGGTDTQYF
NA	TRBV30	TRBJ2-3	TRBD2	TGTGCCTGGAGCGCTGGGACTAGCGGGATCGCTAGCACAGATACGCAGTATTTT	CAWSAGTSGIASTDTQYF
few	TRBV18	TRBJ2-1	TRBD1	TGTGCCAGCTCACGGGACAGGGCCTACAATGAGCAGTTCTTC	CASSRDRAYNEQFF
NA	TRBV28	TRBJ2-7	NA	TGTGCCAGCAGTTTGAGCAGGCCAGTAAGGATAGGCGAGCAGTACTTC	CASSLSRPVRIGEQYF
few	TRBV5-1	TRBJ2-1	TRBD2	TGCGCCAGCAGCTCGGGACTAGCGTCCAATGAGCAGTTCTTC	CASSSGLASNEQFF
few	TRBV19	TRBJ1-4	NA	TGTGCCAGTAGGGGCAGGGCGGATTGGAGTGAAAAACTGTTTTTT	CASRGRADWSEKLFF
NA	TRBV7-2	TRBJ1-1	NA	TGTGCCAGCAGCTTAGATTTCGACAGTGAAGCTTTCTTT	CASSLDFDSEAFF
few	TRBV5-1	TRBJ2-5	NA	TGCGCCAGCAGCTTGGGACAGCAACAAGAGACCCAGTACTTC	CASSLGQQQETQYF
few	TRBV18	TRBJ2-5	NA	TGTGCCAGCTCCCGGGGATCCGGGAGCCAGGAGACCCAGTACTTC	CASSRGSGSQETQYF
NA	TRBV27	TRBJ2-1	NA	TGTGCCAGCAGTTCTGCTCGGGGACTCCGCTCCTACAATGAGCAGTTCTTC	CASSSARGLRSYNEQFF
NA	TRBV7-2	TRBJ2-1	TRBD1	TGTGCCAGCAGCTTTACAGGGGAAGGACATGAGCAGTTCTTC	CASSFTGEGHEQFF
few	TRBV7-8	TRBJ2-1	TRBD2	TGTGCCAGCAGTCTAGCGGCCTCTGTTTCCAGTGAGCAGTTCTTC	CASSLAASVSSEQFF
few	TRBV7-9	TRBJ2-5	TRBD2	TGTGCCAGCAGCCAAGGGACTAGGGAAGAGACCCAGTACTTC	CASSQGTREETQYF
NA	TRBV2	TRBJ2-5	TRBD1	TGTGCCAGCACCTACTCACGGACAGGGGGAGAGACCCAGTACTTC	CASTYSRTGGETQYF
few	TRBV27	TRBJ2-1	NA	TGTGCCAGCAGTCCAAGCCGGGGCTACAATGAGCAGTTCTTC	CASSPSRGYNEQFF
NA	TRBV5-1	TRBJ2-5	TRBD1	TGCGCCAGCGCAGGGACAGCCTTTCAAGAGACCCAGTACTTC	CASAGTAFQETQYF
NA	TRBV28	TRBJ2-7	NA	TGTGCCAGCAGTATACGAACGGACGAGCAGTACTTC	CASSIRTDEQYF
few	TRBV7-3	TRBJ1-4	NA	TGTGCCAGCAGCTTAGTTAATAATGAAAAACTGTTTTTT	CASSLVNNEKLFF
NA	TRBV9	TRBJ2-7	NA	TGTGCCAGCAGCTCGGAGCGAGGAAAAGCGGACGAGCAGTACTTC	CASSSERGKADEQYF
NA	TRBV5-1	TRBJ1-1	NA	TGCGCCAGCAGCGGACATATAGACACTGAAGCTTTCTTT	CASSGHIDTEAFF
NA	TRBV9	TRBJ1-1	TRBD1	TGTGCCAGCAGCGTAGATGGACAGGGGTATGACACTGAAGCTTTCTTT	CASSVDGQGYDTEAFF
few	TRBV20-1	TRBJ2-1	NA	TGCAGTAGGAACAGGAACAATGAGCAGTTCTTC	CSRNRNNEQFF
NA	TRBV6-4	TRBJ2-1	NA	TGTGCCAGCAGTGACCGAGTAGGGGCCTACAATGAGCAGTTCTTC	CASSDRVGAYNEQFF
NA	TRBV7-2	TRBJ1-1	TRBD1	TGTGCCAGCAGCTCGCAAGGGACAGCGAACACTGAAGCTTTCTTT	CASSSQGTANTEAFF
few	TRBV14	TRBJ1-2	NA	TGTGCCAGCAGCAAGGGCGACAGCTTTAACTATGGCTACACCTTC	CASSKGDSFNYGYTF
NA	TRBV7-9	TRBJ1-1	TRBD1	TGTGCCAGCAGCTGGGATGGGGCAGGGGGCGCGTACACTGAAGCTTTCTTT	CASSWDGAGGAYTEAFF
few	TRBV6-6	TRBJ2-1	NA	TGTGCCAGCAGCCTGGGGAGTACCTACAATGAGCAGTTCTTC	CASSLGSTYNEQFF
NA	TRBV2	TRBJ2-3	NA	TGTGCCAGCAGTGAAGCCGGAGCAGATACGCAGTATTTT	CASSEAGADTQYF
NA	TRBV28	TRBJ2-3	NA	TGTGCCAGCAGCTCGCAGTACACAGATACGCAGTATTTT	CASSSQYTDTQYF
few	TRBV19	TRBJ1-1	NA	TGTGCCAGTAGTATCAGTGGGAACACTGAAGCTTTCTTT	CASSISGNTEAFF
NA	TRBV4-2	TRBJ2-1	TRBD2	TGTGCCAGCAGCCCGAGCCCCGGGACTAGGGCCGGGAATGAGCAGTTCTTC	CASSPSPGTRAGNEQFF
few	TRBV13	TRBJ2-7	TRBD2	TGTGCCAGCAGCTTGGTAGCGGGAGACTACGAGCAGTACTTC	CASSLVAGDYEQYF
NA	TRBV15	TRBJ2-7	TRBD2	TGTGCCACCAGCAGGGGTTTTAGCGGGAAGGGGAACGAGCAGTACTTC	CATSRGFSGKGNEQYF
NA	TRBV7-8	TRBJ1-2	TRBD1	TGTGCCAGCAGCCAAAGTGGTACAGGGGGTGATGGCTACACCTTC	CASSQSGTGGDGYTF
few	TRBV28	TRBJ2-3	NA	TGTGCCAGCAGTCCGGGACTGGAGTCAGATACGCAGTATTTT	CASSPGLESDTQYF
few	TRBV15	TRBJ2-1	TRBD2	TGTGCCACCAGCAACGGAGCGGGAGGGTTAGATGAGCAGTTCTTC	CATSNGAGGLDEQFF
few	TRBV5-1	TRBJ2-5	TRBD2	TGCGCCAGCAGCGTGGGACTAGCTGTTGGGAGAGAGACCCAGTACTTC	CASSVGLAVGRETQYF
NA	TRBV5-1	TRBJ2-7	NA	TGCGCCAGCAGCTTCACAGGGTTTACCTACGAGCAGTACTTC	CASSFTGFTYEQYF
NA	TRBV6-1	TRBJ1-3	NA	TGTGCCAGCAGTGAAGCTGCCGGACAGAACCGAGGAAACACCATATATTTT	CASSEAAGQNRGNTIYF
NA	TRBV5-1	TRBJ2-3	NA	TGCGCCAGCAAACAGGAGGGTACGCAGTATTTT	CASKQEGTQYF